The entry that follows covers one T cell receptor (beta chain) sequence. This sample stems from a study of T cells in localized non-small cell lung cancer. The method was immunoSEQ multiplex PCR; TCRdb's version includes in-frame clones alone and lacks a portion of them. This table has over 20,000 clones, approximately 90% appearing once. Material: peripheral blood, obtained before any cancer treatment. This receptor was identified in a woman aged 35 to 69 with stage I lung adenocarcinoma.

CDR3 residues: CASSLEGVQPQHF. As DNA, the CDR3 is TGTGCCAGCAGTTTAGAAGGGGTTCAGCCCCAGCATTTT. This sequence joins TRBV27 and TRBJ1-5; weak D call: TRBD1 (5 bases). V was clipped by 2 bases and J by 6 bases, with 8 bases between them. The CDR3 contains 13 residues. Germline assignment: CDR1 MNHEY and CDR2 SMNVEV (reference sequence).